This TCR beta chain was identified in a study of T-cell memory formation after mild COVID-19 (dated by TCRdb to about 2021). For the wider study: TCR sequence clusters from the two donors were found to be largely donor specific. In a couple of donors, T-cell clones that expanded and contracted after mild COVID-19 were tracked by sequencing TCRalpha and TCRbeta repertoires over time. Two young, previously healthy adult volunteers made up the cohort, one male and one female.

Turning to this clonotype: No antigen is known for it. The record has no base qualities; no much larger clone is one base away.

The data were produced on an Illumina NovaSeq 6000. cDNA libraries for TCRalpha and TCRbeta were prepared by 5'RACE using constant-segment primers, with sample barcodes and unique molecular identifiers added. RNA was extracted from every sample with Trizol reagent. Amplification of the libraries took two PCR steps, and the second step added a second sample barcode plus Illumina TruSeq adapters. Sequencing of the libraries was done on an Illumina NovaSeq, producing 2 x 150 bp paired-end reads. Per the authors' processing: Demultiplexing of reads and collapsing into UMI-guided consensus sequences were performed with migec v1.2.7. Using mixcr v2.1.11, UMI consensuses were aligned to TRA and TRB V and J templates and then assembled into clonotypes. Expanded or contracted clonotypes were those called significant by both edgeR and NoisET, with noise models trained on biological replicates. edgeR calls used a false discovery rate-adjusted p below 0.01 and a log2 fold-change threshold of 1. PCA with hierarchical clustering of max-normalized trajectories of the 1000 most abundant clonotypes was used as exploratory dynamics analysis. Separately sequenced CD4+ and CD8+ repertoires were used to assign a CD4 or CD8 phenotype to each responding clone. The raw public reads went through TCRdb reprocessing: fastp at Q25, MiXCR clone calling, in-frame beta chains kept. A single entry per CDR3 protein holds the most common genes and DNA from its merged rows. These V and J calls rely on TCRdb rather than the paper's analysis. This sample is represented by 400,000 to 500,000 distinct CDR3 sequences; roughly 26% of them were singletons. Roughly 9.7% of the sample rests with the top ten.

For this chain, trimming is 3 bases at the V end and 1 base at the J end, and the number of junction bases without a gene match is 5. Counted from cysteine to phenylalanine, this CDR3 has 16 amino acids. The only DNA kept is the CDR3, 48 bases in frame from the first base. The germline V gene provides CDR1 KGHDR and CDR2 SFDVKD. Ficoll-Paque density gradient centrifugation was the method used to isolate PBMCs. The investigation overall reported the following: Some responding clones were detected in pre-infection memory, which suggested that pre-existing cross-reactive memory T cells had joined the SARS-CoV-2 response. SARS-CoV-2 specificity of the second-wave clones peaking on day 37 was not confirmed. Balanced CD4/CD8 phenotypes were observed for clones contracting from day 15 to 85, whereas a bias towards CD4+ was observed for a second wave of clones expanding from day 15 to 37. The study included only a couple of mild cases, and larger cohorts that include severe cases with pre-infection samples were judged to be necessary. Contracting CD4+ clones turned up mainly in the CM and EM memory subsets, whereas EMRA was where CD8+ clones were enriched.

The clonotype originates from an adult woman who had mild COVID-19 (a few samples of this study predate the infection). The sample titles of this study are shuffled in the database, so cell type and time point are left out; the donor was told from shared clones. The material sequenced was PBMCs or a T cell subset sorted from them (not recorded which). This chain joins TRBV24-1 to TRBJ2-5; 9 nucleotides in the junction match TRBD1. The sequenced DNA: TGTGCCACCAGTGATCCGCGACAGGGGGGCCAAGAGACCCAGTACTTC. Translated, this gives CATSDPRQGGQETQYF.